This T cell receptor beta chain was identified in a study of Ad26.COV2.S vaccination and SARS-CoV-2 variants. Germline V gene data show CDR1 as SGHNT and CDR2 as YENEEA. V shed 1 base and J 5 bases; nucleotides not matched to a gene: 0. This CDR3 is built from 13 residues. Treatment denoted: around 19 received Ad26.COV2.S at low or high dose, single or two shots; roughly five received placebo; per-sample allocation not given. Vaccine and placebo recipients were sampled on day 63 after the first injection. Data came from immunoSEQ multiplex PCR; TCRdb stores just in-frame clones and leaves some out. The repertoire includes about 350,000 clones, 85% to 90% of them detected once, and approximately 4.5% sits in the top ten.

The clonotype originates from a person aged 18-65 years who received the Ad26.COV2.S COVID-19 vaccine or a placebo. The J gene is TRBJ2-3, the V gene TRBV11-3; 7 bases are shared with TRBD2. The source was peripheral blood, collected in a trial of Ad26.COV2.S vaccine versus placebo. CDR3 protein: CASSLAGGDTQYF. DNA of the CDR3: TGTGCCAGCAGCTTAGCGGGAGGAGATACGCAGTATTTT.